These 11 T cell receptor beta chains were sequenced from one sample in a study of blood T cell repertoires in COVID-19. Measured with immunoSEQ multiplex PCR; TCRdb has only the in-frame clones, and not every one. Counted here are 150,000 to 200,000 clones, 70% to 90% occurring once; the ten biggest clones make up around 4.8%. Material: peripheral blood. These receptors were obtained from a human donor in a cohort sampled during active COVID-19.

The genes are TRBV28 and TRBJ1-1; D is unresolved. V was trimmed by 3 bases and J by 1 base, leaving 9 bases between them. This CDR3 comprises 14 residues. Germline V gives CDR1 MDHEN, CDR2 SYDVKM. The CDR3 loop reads CASSLATKNTEAFF. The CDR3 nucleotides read TGTGCCAGCAGTTTGGCGACAAAGAACACTGAAGCTTTCTTT.

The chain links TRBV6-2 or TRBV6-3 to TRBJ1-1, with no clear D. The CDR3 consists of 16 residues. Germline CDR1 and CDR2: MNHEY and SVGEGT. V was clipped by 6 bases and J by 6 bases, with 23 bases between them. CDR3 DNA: TGTGCCAGCAGCCCCGACTCGACGAGGGTCGGGGCTGAAGCTTTCTTT. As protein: CASSPDSTRVGAEAFF.

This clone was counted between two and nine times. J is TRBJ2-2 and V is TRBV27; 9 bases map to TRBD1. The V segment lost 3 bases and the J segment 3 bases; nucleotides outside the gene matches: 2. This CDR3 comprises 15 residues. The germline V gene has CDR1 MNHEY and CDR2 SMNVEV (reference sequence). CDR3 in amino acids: CASSLGQGYTGELFF. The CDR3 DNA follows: TGTGCCAGCAGTTTGGGACAGGGTTACACCGGGGAGCTGTTTTTT.

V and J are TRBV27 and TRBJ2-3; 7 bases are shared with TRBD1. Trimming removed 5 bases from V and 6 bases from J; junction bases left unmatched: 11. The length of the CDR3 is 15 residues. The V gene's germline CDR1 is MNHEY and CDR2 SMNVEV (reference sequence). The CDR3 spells CASSLLPTGDDTQYF. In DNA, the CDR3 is TGTGCCAGCAGTCTCCTACCAACAGGGGACGATACGCAGTATTTT.

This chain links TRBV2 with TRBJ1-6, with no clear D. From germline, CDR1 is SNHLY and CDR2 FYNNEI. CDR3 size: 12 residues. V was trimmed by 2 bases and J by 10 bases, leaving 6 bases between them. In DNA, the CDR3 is TGTGCCAGCAGTGAAACAGTCTCACCCCTCCACTTT. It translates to CASSETVSPLHF.

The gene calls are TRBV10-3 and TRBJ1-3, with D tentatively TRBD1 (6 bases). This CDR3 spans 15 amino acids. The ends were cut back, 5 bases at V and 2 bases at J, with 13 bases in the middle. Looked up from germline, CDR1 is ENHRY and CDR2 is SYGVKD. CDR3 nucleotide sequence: TGTGCCATCAGTCTAAAACAGGGCGCTGGAAACACCATATATTTT. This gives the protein CAISLKQGAGNTIYF.

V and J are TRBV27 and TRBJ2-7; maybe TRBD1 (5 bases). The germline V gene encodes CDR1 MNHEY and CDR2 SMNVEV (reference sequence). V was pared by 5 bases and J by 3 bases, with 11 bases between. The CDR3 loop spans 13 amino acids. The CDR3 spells CASSRTPLYEQYF. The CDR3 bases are TGTGCCAGCAGTCGGACACCCCTCTACGAGCAGTACTTC.

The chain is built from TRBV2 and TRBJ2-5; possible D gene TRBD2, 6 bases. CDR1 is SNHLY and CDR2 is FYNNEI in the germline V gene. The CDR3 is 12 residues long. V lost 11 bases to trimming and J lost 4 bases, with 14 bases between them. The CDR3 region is CAGSGVPETQYF. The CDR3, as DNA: TGTGCCGGTTCGGGGGTTCCAGAGACCCAGTACTTC.

CDR3 DNA: TGTGCCAGTAGTGGCCACAGGGGCAATCAGCCCCAGCATTTT. Its protein is CASSGHRGNQPQHF. The rearrangement joins TRBV19 to TRBJ1-5; TRBD1 might be the D (6 bases). The CDR3 runs to 14 residues. The germline V gene has CDR1 LNHDA and CDR2 SQIVND (reference sequence). V was shortened by 5 bases and J by 2 bases, with 10 bases between the two germline ends. The entire variable domain, with the rest obtained from reference TRBV19 and TRBJ1-5, is as follows: DGGITQSPKYLFRKEGQNVTLSCEQNLNHDAMYWYRQDPGQGLRLIYYSQIVNDFQKGDIAEGYSVSREKKESFPLTVTSAQKNPTAFYLCASSGHRGNQPQHFGDGTRLSIL.

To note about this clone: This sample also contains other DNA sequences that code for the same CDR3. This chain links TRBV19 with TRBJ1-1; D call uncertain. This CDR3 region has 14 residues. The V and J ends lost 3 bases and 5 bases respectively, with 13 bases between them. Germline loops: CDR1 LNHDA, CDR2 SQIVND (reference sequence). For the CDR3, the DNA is TGTGCCAGTAGTATTTTGACTGGCGGGACTGAAGCTTTCTTT. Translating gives CASSILTGGTEAFF. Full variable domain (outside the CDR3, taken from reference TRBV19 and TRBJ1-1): DGGITQSPKYLFRKEGQNVTLSCEQNLNHDAMYWYRQDPGQGLRLIYYSQIVNDFQKGDIAEGYSVSREKKESFPLTVTSAQKNPTAFYLCASSILTGGTEAFFGQGTRLTVV.

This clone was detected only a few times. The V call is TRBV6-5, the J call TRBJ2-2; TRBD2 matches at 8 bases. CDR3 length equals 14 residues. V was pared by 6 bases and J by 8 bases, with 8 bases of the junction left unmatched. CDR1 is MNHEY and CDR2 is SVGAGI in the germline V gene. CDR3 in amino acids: CASRRSGGAGELFF. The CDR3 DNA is TGTGCCAGCAGGCGGAGCGGGGGAGCGGGGGAGCTGTTTTTT.